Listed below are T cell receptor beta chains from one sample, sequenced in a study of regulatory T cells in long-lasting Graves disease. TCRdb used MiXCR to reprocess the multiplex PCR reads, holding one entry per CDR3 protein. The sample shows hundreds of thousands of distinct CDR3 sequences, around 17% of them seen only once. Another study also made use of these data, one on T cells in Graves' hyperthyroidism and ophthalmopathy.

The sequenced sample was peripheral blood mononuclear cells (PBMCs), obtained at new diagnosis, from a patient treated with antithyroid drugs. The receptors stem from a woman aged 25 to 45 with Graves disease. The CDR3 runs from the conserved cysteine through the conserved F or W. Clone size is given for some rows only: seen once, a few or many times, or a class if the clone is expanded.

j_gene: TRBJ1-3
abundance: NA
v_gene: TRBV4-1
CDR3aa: CASSQEGTGNTIYF

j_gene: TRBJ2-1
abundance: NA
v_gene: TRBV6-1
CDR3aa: CASRAGGSGNNEQFF

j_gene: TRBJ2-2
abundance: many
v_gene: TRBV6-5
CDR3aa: CASSYSGLPGELFF

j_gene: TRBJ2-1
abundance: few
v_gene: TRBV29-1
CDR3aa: CSVGASGSRREQFF

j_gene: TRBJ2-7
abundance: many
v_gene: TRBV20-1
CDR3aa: CSARGGPEQYF

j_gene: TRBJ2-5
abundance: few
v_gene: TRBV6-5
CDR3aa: CASSYNSGRAETQYF

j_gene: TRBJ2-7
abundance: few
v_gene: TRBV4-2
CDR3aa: CASSQALAETYEQYF

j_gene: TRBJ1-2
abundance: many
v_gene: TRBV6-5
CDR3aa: CASSYQPQGGYGYTF

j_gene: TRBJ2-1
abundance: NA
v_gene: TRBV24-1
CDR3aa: CATSDLLAGPGSYNEQFF

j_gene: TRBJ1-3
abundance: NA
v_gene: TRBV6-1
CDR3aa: CASSEGALLSGNTIYF

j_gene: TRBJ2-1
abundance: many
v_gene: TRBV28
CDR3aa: CASSPPGRQSSYNEQFF

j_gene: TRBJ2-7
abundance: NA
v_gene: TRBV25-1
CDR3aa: CASSDEGRQRYEQYF

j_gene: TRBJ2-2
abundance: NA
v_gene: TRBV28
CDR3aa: CASSLARAPNTEELFF

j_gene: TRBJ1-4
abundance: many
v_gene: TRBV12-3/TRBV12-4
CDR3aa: CASSGGFWGSTNEKLFF

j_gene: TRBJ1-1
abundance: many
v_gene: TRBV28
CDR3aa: CASSLDGQMNTEAFF

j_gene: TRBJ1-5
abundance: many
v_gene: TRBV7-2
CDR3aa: CASSLEGPQPQHF

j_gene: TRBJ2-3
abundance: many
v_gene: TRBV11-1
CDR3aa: CASSLGLAGLDTQYF

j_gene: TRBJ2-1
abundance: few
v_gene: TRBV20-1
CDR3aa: CSGRATGSSYNEQFF

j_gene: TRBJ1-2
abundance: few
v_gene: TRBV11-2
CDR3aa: CASSYHTGELPGYTF

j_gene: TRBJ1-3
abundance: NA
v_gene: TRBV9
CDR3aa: CASSVDLGNTIYF

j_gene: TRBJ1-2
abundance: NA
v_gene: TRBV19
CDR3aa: CASTPETGNYGYTF

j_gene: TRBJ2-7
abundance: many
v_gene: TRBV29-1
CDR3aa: CSVVLPRPYSVEQYF

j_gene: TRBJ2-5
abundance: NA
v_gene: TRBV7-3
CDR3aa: CATNRAQKGAPGETQYF

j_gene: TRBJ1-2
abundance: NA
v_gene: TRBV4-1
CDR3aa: CASSQGSLTNYGYTF

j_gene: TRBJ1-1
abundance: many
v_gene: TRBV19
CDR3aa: CASTTTNMNTEAFF

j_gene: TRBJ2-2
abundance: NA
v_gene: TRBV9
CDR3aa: CASSRNNMGELFF

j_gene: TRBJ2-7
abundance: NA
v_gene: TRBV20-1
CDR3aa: CSAIRRASGYEQYF

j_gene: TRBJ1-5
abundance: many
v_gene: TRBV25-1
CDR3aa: CASGGHSGQPQHF

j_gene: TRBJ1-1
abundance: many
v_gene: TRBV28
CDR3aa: CASSLYSSRGEIRTNTEAFF

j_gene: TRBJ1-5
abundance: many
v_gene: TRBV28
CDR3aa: CATKTPYNQPQHF

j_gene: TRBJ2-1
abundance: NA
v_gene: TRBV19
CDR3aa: CASRPLAGVVSSNEQFF

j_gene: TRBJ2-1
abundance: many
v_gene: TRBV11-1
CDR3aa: CASSSAQGLKQFF

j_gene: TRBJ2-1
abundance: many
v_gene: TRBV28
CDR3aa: CATRTVDEQFF

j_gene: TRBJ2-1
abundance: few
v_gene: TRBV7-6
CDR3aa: CASSPSGSYSYNEQFF

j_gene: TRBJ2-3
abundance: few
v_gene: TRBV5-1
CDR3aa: CASSSDRVSGDTQYF

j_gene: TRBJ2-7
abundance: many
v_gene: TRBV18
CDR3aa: CASSHLFRVYEQYF

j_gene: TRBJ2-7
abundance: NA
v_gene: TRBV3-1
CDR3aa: CASSSIWDSEQYF